Following are 20 T cell receptor beta chains from one sample sequenced in a study of T-cell reconstitution after alpha-beta-depleted transplantation in children. Researchers prepared the TCRbeta library using unique molecular identifiers, the study reports. TCRdb itself ran the PCR reads through MiXCR, one entry per CDR3 protein. The profile covers approximately 240,000 distinct CDR3 sequences, with 8% to 10% appearing a single time and 6.2% taken by the ten largest. This specimen consisted of PBMCs from the stem cell graft donor, obtained from the stem cell graft. The receptor source for this set is a human donor who donated a stem cell graft to a child with acute lymphoblastic leukemia.

This clonotype was counted between two and nine times. The chain combines TRBV21-1 with TRBJ2-7; the table names TRBD1, a call not compared with the DNA. TRBV21-1 is a known pseudogene. The CDR3 is made up of 14 amino acids. CDR3 DNA sequence: TGTGCCAGCAGCCACCCGACAGGGAACTACGAGCAGTACTTC. Protein product: CASSHPTGNYEQYF.

This clonotype was picked up a small number of times. The genes are TRBV6-6 and TRBJ2-7, with TRBD1 matching 7 bases. The CDR3 runs 13 residues. In germline, CDR1 is MNHNY, CDR2 SVGAGI (reference sequence). The V and J ends lost 7 bases and 3 bases, in that order; junction bases with no gene match: 6. CDR3 amino acids: CASTQGTDYEQYF. The CDR3 DNA is TGTGCCAGCACCCAAGGGACAGACTACGAGCAGTACTTC.

In this sample, this clonotype turned up many times. The genes are TRBV7-9 and TRBJ1-5; D is unresolved. This CDR3 region has 16 residues. V was trimmed by 1 base and J by 3 bases, leaving 13 bases between them. Germline V lookup: CDR1 SEHNR, CDR2 FQNEAQ (reference sequence). The CDR3 nucleotides read TGTGCCAGCAGCTTAGGACCTGAAGAAAACAATCAGCCCCAGCATTTT. Protein product: CASSLGPEENNQPQHF.

The gene calls are TRBV7-1 and TRBJ2-3, with 11 bases lining up with TRBD2. TRBV7-1 is identified as an open reading frame with a role that is uncertain. J was trimmed by 0 bases and V by 3 bases; bases with no gene match: 20. The CDR3 loop spans 22 amino acids. The CDR3 reads CASSSSRPVGSSGGSSTDTQYF. CDR3 coding DNA: TGTGCCAGCAGCTCTAGTCGGCCGGTAGGGTCTAGCGGGGGGTCAAGCACAGATACGCAGTATTTT.

The chain is built from TRBV10-3 and TRBJ2-7; 7 bases line up with TRBD2. V shed 7 bases and J 3 bases; nucleotides not matched to a gene: 6. The germline V gene has CDR1 ENHRY and CDR2 SYGVKD. The length of the CDR3 is 13 residues. The CDR3 reads CAIMSSSGYEQYF. DNA of the CDR3: TGTGCCATCATGTCTTCTAGCGGCTACGAGCAGTACTTC.

The chain has TRBV3-1 and TRBJ2-7; D is perhaps TRBD1 or TRBD2 (6 bases each). This CDR3 region has 16 residues. The V and J ends lost 1 base and 6 bases respectively, with 19 bases between them. Germline CDR1 LGHDT, CDR2 YNNKEL (reference sequence). CDR3 region: CASSQVGGLAIGEQYF. DNA for the CDR3: TGTGCCAGCAGCCAAGTAGGGGGACTGGCGATCGGCGAGCAGTACTTC.

The chain links TRBV6-2 or TRBV6-3 to TRBJ2-4, with a weak D call TRBD1 (5 bases). Germline values: CDR1 MNHEY, CDR2 SVGEGT. With 0 bases removed from V and 7 bases from J, the gap between germline ends came to 13 bases. The CDR3 contains 15 residues. The CDR3 DNA reads TGTGCCAGCAGTTACTCGCAGGGTATCGACAACATTCAGTACTTC. Translation gives CASSYSQGIDNIQYF.

V and J are TRBV29-1 and TRBJ2-2; TRBD2 might be the D (6 bases). Germline CDR1 reads SQVTM; CDR2 reads ANQGSEA. The length of the CDR3 is 16 residues. Trimming removed 4 bases from V and 0 bases from J, with 15 bases in between. The CDR3 sequence: CSVVGRGDANTGELFF. DNA of the CDR3: TGCAGCGTTGTAGGGCGGGGAGACGCGAACACCGGGGAGCTGTTTTTT.

The chain is built from TRBV20-1 and TRBJ2-5; D remains unclear. The germline V gene has CDR1 DFQATT and CDR2 SNEGSKA (reference sequence). CDR3 length equals 13 residues. V lost 0 bases and J lost 3, with 8 bases in between. The DNA of the CDR3 is TGCAGTGCTAGAGATGGAACCAAAGAGACCCAGTACTTC. Encoded protein: CSARDGTKETQYF.

This clonotype has only a few counts. V gene TRBV20-1 combines with J gene TRBJ1-4, with a weak D call TRBD1 (6 bases). Trimming took off 5 bases at V and 8 bases at J, with 18 bases between the two ends. CDR3 length: 14 amino acids. Germline assignment: CDR1 DFQATT and CDR2 SNEGSKA (reference sequence). CDR3 protein: CSAVIPGVREKLFF. CDR3 sequence (DNA): TGCAGTGCTGTTATTCCAGGGGTACGGGAAAAACTGTTTTTT.

The chain combines TRBV11-2 with TRBJ1-1; the D is unclear. CDR3 length: 16 residues. Trimming removed 6 bases from V and 5 bases from J, with 22 bases in between. CDR1 and CDR2 from the germline V gene are SGHAT and FQNNGV. CDR3 bases: TGTGCCAGCAGTTCAAGGCCCGTAGGGTCCCTAACTGAAGCTTTCTTT. Protein sequence: CASSSRPVGSLTEAFF.

This clonotype has a handful of counts. The V and J genes are TRBV30 and TRBJ2-3; 10 nucleotides line up with TRBD1. CDR1 and CDR2 from the germline V gene are GTSNPN and SVGIG (reference sequence). V was pared by 3 bases and J by 1 base, with 7 bases of the junction left unmatched. The CDR3 loop spans 16 amino acids. The CDR3, as DNA: TGTGCCTGGAGGACAGGGGGCGTCAGGGGCACAGATACGCAGTATTTT. It encodes CAWRTGGVRGTDTQYF.

V gene TRBV15 combines with J gene TRBJ2-5; possibly TRBD1 or TRBD2 for D (5 bases each). Germline CDR1 reads LNHNV; CDR2 reads YYDKDF (reference sequence). Trimming shortened V by 5 bases and J by 1 base, and 11 bases separated the two germline ends. The CDR3 is 14 residues long. Here the CDR3 reads CATSGAGTQETQYF. The CDR3 DNA reads TGTGCCACCAGCGGAGCCGGGACCCAAGAGACCCAGTACTTC.

This clonotype was counted many times. V usage is TRBV3-1 and J usage is TRBJ2-1; tentatively, D is TRBD2 (6 bases). Germline CDR1 and CDR2: LGHDT and YNNKEL (reference sequence). The germline V and J ends were trimmed by 1 base and 7 bases, with 11 bases remaining between them. The CDR3 has 14 amino acids. The CDR3, as DNA: TGTGCCAGCAGCCAAGGCGGGACGGGGAATGAGCAGTTCTTC. Translated: CASSQGGTGNEQFF.

The chain combines TRBV29-1 with TRBJ2-1; possibly TRBD2 for D (6 bases). CDR3 length: 12 amino acids. V lost 4 bases, J lost 8 bases, and 12 bases lay in between. Germline V gene lookup returns CDR1 SQVTM and CDR2 ANQGSEA. This CDR3 is CSVGGGVDEQFF. Here the CDR3 DNA reads TGCAGCGTTGGAGGAGGGGTCGATGAGCAGTTCTTC.

This clonotype occurred many times. The rearrangement uses TRBV12-3 or TRBV12-4 and TRBJ1-5, with D tentatively TRBD1 (6 bases). CDR3 size: 16 residues. V dropped 6 bases and J dropped 6 bases, with 21 bases sitting between them. CDR3 region: CASSVDLADRGQPQHF. The CDR3 DNA reads TGTGCCAGCAGCGTCGACCTGGCGGACAGAGGTCAGCCCCAGCATTTT.

J is TRBJ1-1 and V is TRBV30, with 10 bases identical to TRBD1. The trim removed 8 bases at V and 3 bases at J, leaving 6 bases unmatched. Germline-derived CDR1 and CDR2 are GTSNPN and SVGIG (reference sequence). CDR3 length: 13 residues. This CDR3 reads CARTGGRDTEAFF. The CDR3 nucleotides read TGTGCCAGGACAGGGGGACGGGACACTGAAGCTTTCTTT.

In this sample, this clonotype turned up many times. This chain joins TRBV7-9 and TRBJ2-2, with D tentatively TRBD1 (5 bases). Per germline, CDR1 SEHNR and CDR2 FQNEAQ (reference sequence). The CDR3 spans 17 residues. V lost 5 bases and J lost 4, with 20 bases in between. CDR3 region: CASSPHQLGASTGELFF. CDR3 sequence (DNA): TGTGCCAGCAGCCCACACCAGTTAGGGGCATCCACCGGGGAGCTGTTTTTT.

This clonotype was counted ten times or more. The gene calls are TRBV10-3 and TRBJ1-2; D remains ambiguous. The CDR3 loop spans 11 amino acids. Between the trimmed V and J ends, which lost 9 bases and 8 bases, there was a span of 13 bases. The germline V gene has CDR1 ENHRY and CDR2 SYGVKD. The CDR3 sequence: CAIQDADGYTF. CDR3 bases: TGTGCCATTCAGGACGCGGACGGCTACACCTTC.

About this clonotype itself: One end of the junction fails to match germline, which may point to a read error. The chain uses TRBV5-1 and TRBJ1-5, with 7 bases matching TRBD1. CDR1 is SGHRS and CDR2 is YFSETQ in the germline V gene. This CDR3 spans 14 amino acids. CDR3 DNA sequence: TGCGCCAGCAGCTTGCGACAGGGCGATCAGTCCCAGCATTTT. It yields the protein CASSLRQGDQSQHF.